This is a list of T cell receptor beta chains from one sample in a study of a mutant IDH1 vaccine in newly diagnosed glioma. Measured with immunoSEQ multiplex PCR; TCRdb has only the in-frame clones, and not every one. The sample carries around 59,000 clones, 91% recorded once. This sample comprised PBMCs, obtained from a glioma patient treated with radiotherapy, temozolomide or both. The receptors originated from a middle-aged man with glioma. Both conserved end residues are part of each CDR3.

v_gene	j_gene	CDR3aa
TRBV9	TRBJ2-3	CASSVEGRGGTDTQYF
TRBV7-9	TRBJ2-2	CASSLGESRGYFTGELFF
TRBV6-5	TRBJ2-7	CASSYGQGAGEQYF
TRBV5-6	TRBJ1-6	CATPFSPLHF
TRBV5-1	TRBJ1-2	CASSLVAAWGYTF
TRBV4-2	TRBJ2-7	CASSQDQGGLNLQYF
TRBV19	TRBJ1-2	CASSIRGVDGYTF
TRBV9	TRBJ1-3	CASSVQGAKGGNTIYF
TRBV4-3	TRBJ1-2	CASSQDLRGGYGYTF
TRBV19	TRBJ2-1	CASSPWRQPPYNEQFF
TRBV7-8	TRBJ1-2	CASSLNRRDGYTF
TRBV28	TRBJ1-5	CASSLALGGHQPQHF
TRBV28	TRBJ1-1	CASSSTGGMNTEAFF
TRBV6-5	TRBJ1-1	CASSYRQGATNTEAFF
TRBV5-1	TRBJ2-2	CASSLDGELFF
TRBV28	TRBJ2-5	CASKVDGEETQYF
TRBV5-3	TRBJ1-2	CARSRAGSRYTF
TRBV19	TRBJ2-7	CASSTRDRPNEQYF
TRBV7-8	TRBJ2-5	CASSLLAGDAQTQYF
TRBV2	TRBJ1-1	CASGREMNTEAFF
TRBV10-3	TRBJ2-5	CAISVAGGGQETQYF
TRBV7-2	TRBJ1-1	CASSSFTTGKAFF